Listed here are 7 T cell receptor beta chains from one sample, sequenced in a study of tumor-infiltrating lymphocytes in localized non-small cell lung cancer. TCRdb's table, derived via immunoSEQ multiplex PCR, lists solely in-frame clones and lacks some. This sample has some 15,000 clones, with about three quarters found just once. The specimen sequenced was lung tumor tissue. Source of these receptors: a human donor with non-small cell lung cancer.

By sample share, this clone is medium-sized. This rearrangement joins TRBV7-8 to TRBJ2-7; 7 bases match TRBD2. Germline V gene lookup returns CDR1 SGHVS and CDR2 FQNEAQ. The trim removed 0 bases at V and 5 bases at J, leaving 7 bases unmatched. The CDR3 totals 15 residues. This CDR3 reads CASSLAAGTKHEQYF. In nucleotides, the CDR3 is TGTGCCAGCAGCTTAGCCGCCGGGACTAAGCACGAGCAGTACTTC.

The chain links TRBV5-8 to TRBJ1-4; D might be TRBD1 (5 bases). The germline V gene has CDR1 SGHTS and CDR2 YDEGEE. The CDR3 has 14 amino acids. The V end was cut by 2 bases, the J end by 5 bases, with 10 bases between. The CDR3 nucleotides are TGTGCCAGCAGCTTCCGGGACCGAAATGAAAAACTGTTTTTT. Translation gives CASSFRDRNEKLFF.

V usage is TRBV7-9 and J usage is TRBJ2-2; 8 nucleotides line up with TRBD1. CDR1 and CDR2 from the germline V gene are SEHNR and FQNEAQ (reference sequence). The CDR3 extends over 16 amino acids. The junction had 8 bases not matched to a gene; V was cut back by 5 bases and J by 3 bases. Written as DNA, the CDR3 is TGTGCCAGCAGCCCGCGGACAGGGCGGGACACCGGGGAGCTGTTTTTT. It yields the protein CASSPRTGRDTGELFF.

The J gene is TRBJ2-1, the V gene TRBV5-1; a weak D match, TRBD2 (6 bases). The V gene lost 1 base and the J gene lost 6 bases, with 8 bases spanning the gap. CDR1 SGHRS and CDR2 YFSETQ come from the germline V gene. This CDR3 has 13 residues. DNA for the CDR3: TGCGCCAGCAGCTTGTGGGAGGCCAATGAGCAGTTCTTC. Encoded protein: CASSLWEANEQFF. Looking up the rest from reference TRBV5-1 and TRBJ2-1 gives the full variable domain: KAGVTQTPRYLIKTRGQQVTLSCSPISGHRSVSWYQQTPGQGLQFLFEYFSETQRNKGNFPGRFSGRQFSNSRSEMNVSTLELGDSALYLCASSLWEANEQFFGPGTRLTVL.

The rearrangement joins TRBV9 to TRBJ2-7; 8 bases align to TRBD2. V shed 3 bases, J shed 0 bases, and the junction held 5 bases outside the gene matches. Germline CDR1 is SGDLS and CDR2 is YYNGEE. This CDR3 has 15 amino acids. Here the CDR3 reads CASSAGGAASYEQYF. CDR3 in DNA: TGTGCCAGCAGCGCGGGGGGGGCGGCCTCCTACGAGCAGTACTTC.

Concerning this clone: This specimen includes other DNA sequences encoding the same CDR3. This chain joins TRBV7-2 and TRBJ1-1; 7 bases match TRBD1. The germline V gene has CDR1 SGHTA and CDR2 FQGNSA. This CDR3 is 14 amino acids long. The ends lost 2 bases at V and 4 bases at J; junction bases unmatched: 4. The CDR3 nucleotides are TGTGCCAGCAGCTTAATCCAGGGGGGCACTGAAGCTTTCTTT. Translation gives CASSLIQGGTEAFF.

The CDR3 here is CASSRQHSGVLYNEQFF. The CDR3 nucleotides read TGTGCCAGCAGCCGACAACATAGCGGGGTACTCTACAATGAGCAGTTCTTC. This chain links TRBV4-2 with TRBJ2-1, with 8 bases that match TRBD2. The CDR3 covers 17 residues. J was trimmed by 3 bases and V by 4 bases; bases with no gene match: 11. CDR1 LGHNA and CDR2 YNFKEQ come from the germline V gene.